This T cell receptor beta chain was recovered during a study of CXCR3-negative and CXCR3-positive naive CD8 T cells. The CDR3 extends over 14 amino acids. Preparation of TRB cDNA libraries relied on 5' RACE carrying UMI labels. For each CDR3 protein, TCRdb gives one entry from its re-call of the 5' RACE reads, without DNA. This listing includes tens of thousands of distinct CDR3 sequences. The sequence was obtained from a human donor in good health. Some clones in this sample may be carry-over from other donors' samples. J is TRBJ1-2 and V is TRBV12-3 or TRBV12-4. Sequencing was carried out using naive CXCR3- CD8+ T cells from blood. This sample's subset: CD45RO-CCR7+CD27+CD95- naive CD8+ T cells lacking CXCR3 (TNR3-). The CDR3 spells CASSLKPLSYGYTF.